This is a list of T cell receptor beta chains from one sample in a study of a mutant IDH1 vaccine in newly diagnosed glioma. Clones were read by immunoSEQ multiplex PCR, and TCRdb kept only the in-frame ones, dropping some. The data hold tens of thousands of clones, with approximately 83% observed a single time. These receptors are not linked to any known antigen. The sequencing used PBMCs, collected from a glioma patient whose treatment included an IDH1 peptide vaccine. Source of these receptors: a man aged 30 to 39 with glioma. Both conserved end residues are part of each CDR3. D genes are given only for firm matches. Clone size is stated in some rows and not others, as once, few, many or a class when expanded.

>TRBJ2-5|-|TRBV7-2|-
TGTGCCAGCAGCTTAGTCATTTTGTCTGGGTCTGTTTTAGAGACCCAGTACTTC
CASSLVILSGSVLETQYF
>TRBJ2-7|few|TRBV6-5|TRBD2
TGTGCCACCAACCGGCTAGCGGGGGGGCCCAACGAGCAGTACTTC
CATNRLAGGPNEQYF
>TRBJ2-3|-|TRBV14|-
TGTGCCAGCAGCCAGCGCGGGGACCGCACAGATACGCAGTATTTT
CASSQRGDRTDTQYF
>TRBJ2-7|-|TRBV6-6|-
TGTGCCAGCAGTTCCTCAGGGTCCGAGCAGTACTTC
CASSSSGSEQYF
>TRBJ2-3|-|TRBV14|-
TGTGCCAGCAGCCGTGGGACGTTACGCAAAACCACAGATACGCAGTATTTT
CASSRGTLRKTTDTQYF
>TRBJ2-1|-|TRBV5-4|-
TGTGCCAGCAGTTCCGGGCCGTCGGTCCATGAGCAGTTCTTC
CASSSGPSVHEQFF
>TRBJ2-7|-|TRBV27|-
TGTGCCAGCAGCTACAGCCCCCCCTACGAGCAGTACTTC
CASSYSPPYEQYF
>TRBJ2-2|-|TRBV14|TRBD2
TGTGCCAGCAGCCAAGATCGGCTTTTAGCGGGAGGGACCACCGGGGAGCTGTTTTTT
CASSQDRLLAGGTTGELFF
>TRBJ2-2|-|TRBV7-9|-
TGTGCCAGCAGCTTATCGGGGGCTGGCGGGGAGCTGTTTTTT
CASSLSGAGGELFF
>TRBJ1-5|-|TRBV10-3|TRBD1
TGTGCCATCAGCCTGGGGCCAGGGGGCGATCAGCCCCAGCATTTT
CAISLGPGGDQPQHF
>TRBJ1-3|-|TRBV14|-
TGTGCCAGTCGAGCATACTCTGGAAACACCATATATTTT
CASRAYSGNTIYF
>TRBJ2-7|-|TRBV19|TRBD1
TGTGCCACGGGACAGGGCCACGAGCAGTACTTC
CATGQGHEQYF
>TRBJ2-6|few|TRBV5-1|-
TGCGCCAGCAGCCCCATCTGGGGGGCGGAGGGGGCCAACGTCCTGACTTTC
CASSPIWGAEGANVLTF
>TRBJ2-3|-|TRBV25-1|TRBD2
TGTGCCAGCAGCGTAGCGGGAAAATCGGATACGCAGTATTTT
CASSVAGKSDTQYF
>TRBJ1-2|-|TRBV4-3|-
TGCGCCAGCAGCCAAGGTGTCACAACCTATGGCTACACCTTC
CASSQGVTTYGYTF
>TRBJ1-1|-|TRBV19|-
TGTGCCAGTACCAACGACAGGAGGTGGGTCACTGAAGCTTTCTTT
CASTNDRRWVTEAFF
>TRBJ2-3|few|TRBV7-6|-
TGTGCCAGCGTCCCAGAAGACACAGATACGCAGTATTTT
CASVPEDTDTQYF
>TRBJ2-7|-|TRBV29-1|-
TGCAGCGCCCTCTTTGGCTACGAGCAGTACTTC
CSALFGYEQYF
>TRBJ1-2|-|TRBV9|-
TGTGCCAGCAGCGTAGATGGCAGGGGAAACTATGGCTACACCTTC
CASSVDGRGNYGYTF
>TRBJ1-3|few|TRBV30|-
TGTGCCTGGGGCCCTCTGTCCTCTGTAAACACCATATATTTT
CAWGPLSSVNTIYF
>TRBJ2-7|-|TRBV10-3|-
TGTGCCATCAGTACCCCGGACGGGGGCATCTACGAGCAGTACTTC
CAISTPDGGIYEQYF
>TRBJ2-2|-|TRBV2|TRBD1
TGTGCCAGCATTCACCCGGGACAGCAAAACACCGGGGAGCTGTTTTTT
CASIHPGQQNTGELFF
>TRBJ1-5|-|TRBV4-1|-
TGCGCCAGCAGCCAAGACACCAGGAAGAGGGAGCCCCAGCATTTT
CASSQDTRKREPQHF
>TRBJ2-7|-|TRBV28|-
TGTGCCAGCAGTTTTGGGCAGGTCTACGAGCAGTACTTC
CASSFGQVYEQYF
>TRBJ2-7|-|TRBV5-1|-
TGCGCCAGCAGTGAGGGGACCGCCTACGAGCAGTACTTC
CASSEGTAYEQYF
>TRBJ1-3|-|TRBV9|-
TGTGCCAGCAGCGTAAGTGATATGCGTCTGGCCGGAAACACCATATATTTT
CASSVSDMRLAGNTIYF
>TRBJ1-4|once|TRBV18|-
TGTGCCAGCTCACAAAGCAGGACAACCACAACTAATGAAAAACTGTTTTTT
CASSQSRTTTTNEKLFF
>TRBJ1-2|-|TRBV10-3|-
TGTGCCATCAGTGCAGACGGCAACTATGGCTACACCTTC
CAISADGNYGYTF
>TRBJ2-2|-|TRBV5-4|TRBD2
TGTGCCAGCGGGCGGGGGGGCCAGGACACCGGGGAGCTGTTTTTT
CASGRGGQDTGELFF
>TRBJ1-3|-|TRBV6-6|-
TGTGCCAGCAGTTACGCCATGGGACTCCTCGGAAACACCATATATTTT
CASSYAMGLLGNTIYF
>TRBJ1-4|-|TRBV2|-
TGTGCCAGCAGTGAAGCGCTTCAGATGGGCGAAAAACTGTTTTTT
CASSEALQMGEKLFF
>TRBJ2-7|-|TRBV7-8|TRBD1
TGTGCCAGCAGCGCGACAGGGTCCCAGAGGGAGCAGTACTTC
CASSATGSQREQYF
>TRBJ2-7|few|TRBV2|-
TGTGCCAGCAGTGGCATTAGGGCGTACGAGCAGTACTTC
CASSGIRAYEQYF
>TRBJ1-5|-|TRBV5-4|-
TGTGCCAGCAGCGCGGACGGGCTCAAGACGGGCAATCAGCCCCAGCATTTT
CASSADGLKTGNQPQHF
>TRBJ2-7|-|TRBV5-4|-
TGTGCCAGCAGCTTGAAAACAGGGAGGAACGAGCAGTACTTC
CASSLKTGRNEQYF
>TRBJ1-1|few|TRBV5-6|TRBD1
TGTGCCAGCAGCCCCGGGACAGATAAAGCTTTCTTT
CASSPGTDKAFF
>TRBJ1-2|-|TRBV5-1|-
TGCGCCAGCAGCTTGGAATTCAGGGGAAAAGGCTACACCTTC
CASSLEFRGKGYTF
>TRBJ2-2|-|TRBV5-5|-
TGTGCCAGCAGCTTAGTTATTAGCACAACGAACACCGGGGAGCTGTTTTTT
CASSLVISTTNTGELFF
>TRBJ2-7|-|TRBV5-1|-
TGCGCCAGCAGCTTGGCGGCACGGGAGCAGTACTTC
CASSLAAREQYF
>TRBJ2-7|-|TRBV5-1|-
TGCGCCAGCAGCTTGGGGCTAGTTGCCTACGAGCAGTACTTC
CASSLGLVAYEQYF
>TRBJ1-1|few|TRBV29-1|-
TGCAGCGTTGCCAGGGAACTTATCTCGCAAGCTTTCTTT
CSVARELISQAFF
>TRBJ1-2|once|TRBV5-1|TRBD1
TGCGCCAGCAGCGGGATCCGGGACAGGGACCATGGCTACACCTTC
CASSGIRDRDHGYTF
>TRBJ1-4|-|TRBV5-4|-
TGTGCCAGCAGCAATCCGGGACCGCCTAATGAAAAACTGTTTTTT
CASSNPGPPNEKLFF
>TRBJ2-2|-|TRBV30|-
TGTGCCTGGAATAAGGGTGTATACACCGGGGAGCTGTTTTTT
CAWNKGVYTGELFF
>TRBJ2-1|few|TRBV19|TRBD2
TGTGCCAGTACAGGGACTAGCGGCGAGCAGTTCTTC
CASTGTSGEQFF
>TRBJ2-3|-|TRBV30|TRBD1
TGTGCCTCCTCGAGGTTAGGGGGCGCAATAGATACGCAGTATTTT
CASSRLGGAIDTQYF
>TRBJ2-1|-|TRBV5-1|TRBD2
TGCGCCAGCAGCCCGGTAACTAGCGGGAGGGCCAATGAGCAGTTCTTC
CASSPVTSGRANEQFF
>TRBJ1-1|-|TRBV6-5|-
TGTGCCAGCAGTTACTCGAAGTATGGGGTAGACACTGAAGCTTTCTTT
CASSYSKYGVDTEAFF
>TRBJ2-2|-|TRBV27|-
TGTGCCAGCCGGAGAGAAGGACTCAAGGCCGGGGAGCTGTTTTTT
CASRREGLKAGELFF
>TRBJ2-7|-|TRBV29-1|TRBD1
TGCAGCGTCGCAATCCCGGGACAGGGGAAAGGCGAGCAGTACTTC
CSVAIPGQGKGEQYF
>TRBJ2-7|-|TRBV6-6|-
TGTGCCAGCAGTTACGCCAGAACATACGAGCAGTACTTC
CASSYARTYEQYF
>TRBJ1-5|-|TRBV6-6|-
TGTGCCAGCAGTTACTCGACACATTATAGCAATCAGCCCCAGCATTTT
CASSYSTHYSNQPQHF
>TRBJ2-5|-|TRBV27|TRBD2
TGTGCCAGCAGTCCGCCCGGGGGAGGGACCGAGACCCAGTACTTC
CASSPPGGGTETQYF
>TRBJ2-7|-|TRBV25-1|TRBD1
TGTGCCATCGGGACAGAAACCTACGAGCAGTACTTC
CAIGTETYEQYF
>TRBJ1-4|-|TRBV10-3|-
TGTGCCATCAGGCCAGGGGCTACTAATGAAAAACTGTTTTTT
CAIRPGATNEKLFF
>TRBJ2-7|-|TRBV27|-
TGTGCCAGCAGGGACCAAGGGGCGGAAAGGCAATACTTC
CASRDQGAERQYF
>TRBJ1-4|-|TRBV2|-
TGTGCCAGCATAGTCCAGTCTGATGAAAAACTGTTTTTT
CASIVQSDEKLFF
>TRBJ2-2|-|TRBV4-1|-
TGCGCCAGCTCCTATAGGGTCGGCTTTGACACCGGGGAGCTGTTTTTT
CASSYRVGFDTGELFF
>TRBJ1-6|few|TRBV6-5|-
TGTGCCAGCAGTTGGACTAATAACTCACCCCTCCACTTT
CASSWTNNSPLHF
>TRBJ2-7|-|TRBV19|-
TGTGCCAGTAGTATAGGGAGTCGGTGGTGCGAGCAGTACTTC
CASSIGSRWCEQYF